The 23 T cell receptor beta chains below all came from one sample that was sequenced in a study of T cells after yellow fever vaccination. TCRdb processed the 5' RACE reads anew with MiXCR; each CDR3 protein has one entry. The sample includes some 550,000 distinct CDR3 sequences, over 15% seen only once; the top ten take 14%. The sequencing used PBMCs, collected 15 days after the yellow fever booster vaccination. The receptors come from a man aged 30 to 45 who received the YFV17D yellow fever vaccine.

This clonotype turned up a few times. The V call is TRBV25-1, the J call TRBJ2-7, with D perhaps TRBD1 or TRBD2 (5 bases each). Trimming took off 1 base at V and 7 bases at J, with 8 bases between the two ends. CDR3 length equals 12 residues. Germline V gene data show CDR1 as MGHDK and CDR2 as SYGVNS. CDR3 loop: CASSEWGREQYF. Here the CDR3 DNA reads TGTGCCAGCAGTGAATGGGGGAGAGAGCAGTACTTC.

This clonotype has just a few counts. The chain uses TRBV7-2 and TRBJ1-5; D might be TRBD1 (6 bases). The germline gives CDR1 SGHTA, CDR2 FQGNSA. The V and J ends lost 3 bases and 12 bases respectively, with 15 bases between them. The CDR3 extends over 13 amino acids. The CDR3 coding sequence is TGTGCCAGCAGCTTTGCAGGGGAATCGCGCCAGCATTTT. Encoded protein: CASSFAGESRQHF.

This clonotype was observed a few times. The chain couples TRBV6-1 to TRBJ1-4; possibly TRBD1 for D (5 bases). The V end lost 6 bases, the J end lost 7 bases, and 21 bases lay between the germline ends. This CDR3 region has 16 residues. Germline values: CDR1 MNHNS, CDR2 SASEGT. CDR3 sequence: CASRSLGQGISEKLFF. For the CDR3, the DNA is TGTGCCAGCAGATCCCTGGGCCAGGGTATATCTGAAAAACTGTTTTTT.

This clonotype occurred many times. V is TRBV7-2 and J is TRBJ2-3, with 7 bases aligning to TRBD1. The CDR3 extends over 15 amino acids. Trimming at V came to 0 bases and at J to 0 bases, leaving 0 bases not matched to a gene. Germline V gives CDR1 SGHTA, CDR2 FQGNSA. CDR3 nucleotide sequence: TGTGCCAGCAGCTTAGCGGGACAGAGCACAGATACGCAGTATTTT. Translating it yields CASSLAGQSTDTQYF.

This clonotype was detected only a few times. This chain connects TRBV20-1 to TRBJ2-7; TRBD2 matches 16 bases. Germline V gives CDR1 DFQATT, CDR2 SNEGSKA (reference sequence). V lost 6 bases and J lost 2; bases outside the gene matches: 7. CDR3 length: 16 amino acids. As DNA, the CDR3 is TGCAGTGCCCCGGGGACTAGCGGGAGGGACACCTACGAGCAGTACTTC. Encoded protein: CSAPGTSGRDTYEQYF.

This chain uses TRBV15 with TRBJ2-7; 7 positions match TRBD1. The ends lost 0 bases at V and 5 bases at J; junction bases unmatched: 7. Germline CDR1 reads LNHNV; CDR2 reads YYDKDF (reference sequence). This CDR3 is built from 15 residues. The CDR3 is CATSRDSTGVNEQYF. CDR3 sequence (DNA): TGTGCCACCAGCAGAGACTCTACAGGGGTCAACGAGCAGTACTTC.

The gene calls are TRBV2 and TRBJ2-7, with TRBD2 as a possible D gene (6 bases). The CDR3 is 14 amino acids. V dropped 6 bases and J dropped 3 bases, with 15 bases sitting between them. The V gene's germline CDR1 is SNHLY and CDR2 FYNNEI. The CDR3 nucleotides read TGTGCCAGCAGCGAGGGACTCCCCTACTACGAGCAGTACTTC. Protein sequence: CASSEGLPYYEQYF.

This clonotype was detected only a few times. CDR3 loop: CATSPAGAFVADTQYF. CDR3 DNA: TGTGCCACCAGCCCAGCGGGAGCTTTTGTTGCCGATACGCAGTATTTT. This chain links TRBV15 with TRBJ2-3; 8 bases are a match to TRBD2. The trim removed 5 bases at V and 6 bases at J, leaving 13 bases unmatched. CDR3 length: 16 residues. CDR1 and CDR2 from the germline V gene are LNHNV and YYDKDF (reference sequence). The whole variable domain, remainder taken from reference TRBV15 and TRBJ2-3, is DAMVIQNPRYQVTQFGKPVTLSCSQTLNHNVMYWYQQKSSQAPKLLFHYYDKDFNNEADTPDNFQSRRPNTSFCFLDIRSPGLGDTAMYLCATSPAGAFVADTQYFGPGTRLTVL.

The V and J genes are TRBV5-4 and TRBJ1-6; no clear D. Between the trimmed V and J ends, which lost 0 bases and 8 bases, there was a span of 9 bases. The CDR3 has 14 amino acids. Germline CDR1 is SGHNT and CDR2 is YYREEE (reference sequence). CDR3 sequence: CASSLAGPDSPLHF. Here the CDR3 DNA reads TGTGCCAGCAGCTTGGCTGGGCCGGATTCACCCCTCCACTTT. Full variable domain (remainder filled in from reference TRBV5-4 and TRBJ1-6): ETGVTQSPTHLIKTRGQQVTLRCSSQSGHNTVSWYQQALGQGPQFIFQYYREEENGRGNFPPRFSGLQFPNYSSELNVNALELDDSALYLCASSLAGPDSPLHFGNGTRLTVT.

The chain uses TRBV25-1 and TRBJ2-5; D unresolved. Trimming took off 1 base at V and 5 bases at J, with 11 bases between the two ends. In germline, CDR1 is MGHDK, CDR2 SYGVNS. The CDR3 consists of 14 residues. The DNA of the CDR3 is TGTGCCAGCAGTGAATCAGGTGCTCGGGAGACCCAGTACTTC. Translated: CASSESGARETQYF.

The rearrangement links TRBV21-1 to TRBJ2-6. TRBV21-1 is designated a pseudogene. There are 16 residues in the CDR3. CDR3 protein: CASSKPDCSGANVLTF. In nucleotides, the CDR3 is TGTGCCAGCAGCAAACCCGATTGCTCTGGGGCCAACGTCCTGACTTTC.

The CDR3 protein is CAISEAGGVYEQYF. CDR3 nucleotide sequence: TGTGCCATCAGTGAGGCGGGGGGGGTCTACGAGCAGTACTTC. V and J are TRBV10-3 and TRBJ2-7, with 9 bases aligning to TRBD2. The germline V gene encodes CDR1 ENHRY and CDR2 SYGVKD. With 2 bases clipped from V and 3 bases from J, the junction kept 2 bases outside the gene matches. The CDR3 is 14 amino acids.

V and J are TRBV5-1 and TRBJ2-1; possibly TRBD2 for D (5 bases). Germline lookup yields CDR1 SGHRS and CDR2 YFSETQ. This CDR3 has 13 residues. V lost 5 bases and J 6 bases, leaving 12 bases between the germline ends. CDR3 loop: CASRERISNEQFF. The CDR3, as DNA: TGCGCCAGCAGGGAGCGGATAAGCAATGAGCAGTTCTTC.

The chain uses TRBV4-3 and TRBJ1-6; no reliable D call. Germline CDR1 LGHNA, CDR2 YSLEER. The CDR3 covers 13 residues. V lost 0 bases to trimming and J lost 5 bases, with 2 bases between them. The CDR3 sequence: CASSQDNNSPLHF. Written as DNA, the CDR3 is TGCGCCAGCAGCCAAGATAATAATTCACCCCTCCACTTT.

This clonotype has a handful of counts. The chain is built from TRBV27 and TRBJ2-7; D may be TRBD1 (6 bases). This CDR3 region has 15 residues. The V gene lost 0 bases and the J gene lost 4 bases, with 13 bases spanning the gap. Germline CDR1 is MNHEY and CDR2 is SMNVEV (reference sequence). The CDR3 nucleotides read TGTGCCAGCAGTTTATCGCGCAGGGGCAGGTACGAGCAGTACTTC. This gives the protein CASSLSRRGRYEQYF.

This clonotype was seen only a few times. The rearrangement uses TRBV5-1 and TRBJ2-3; 13 nucleotides line up with TRBD2. The CDR3 has 13 amino acids. CDR1 and CDR2 from the germline V gene are SGHRS and YFSETQ. Germline trimming cut 7 bases from V and 8 bases from J; bases unmatched to any gene: 4. In DNA form, the CDR3 reads TGCGCCAGCGGGACTAGCGGGAAGGGTACGCAGTATTTT. It is translated as CASGTSGKGTQYF.

This clonotype showed up just a few times. The chain recombines TRBV12-5 with TRBJ2-1; 9 nucleotides line up with TRBD2. CDR1 LGHNT and CDR2 FRNRAP come from the germline V gene. The CDR3 totals 18 residues. The V segment lost 4 bases and the J segment 6 bases; nucleotides outside the gene matches: 16. CDR3 in amino acids: CASGSGWESGRSFNEQFF. In DNA form, the CDR3 reads TGTGCTAGTGGTTCTGGATGGGAGAGCGGGAGGAGTTTCAATGAGCAGTTCTTC.

As concerns this clonotype: The junction and the germline gene differ at one end; a read error may be behind it. The rearrangement uses TRBV5-1 and TRBJ2-1, with TRBD2 matching 7 bases. The germline V gene encodes CDR1 SGHRS and CDR2 YFSETQ. The CDR3 has 16 residues. The CDR3 coding sequence is TGCGCCAGCAGTTTGGAAGAGCGGGGACCCTACAATGAGCAGTTCTTC. It specifies CASSLEERGPYNEQFF.

The genes are TRBV6-5 and TRBJ2-3; D is undetermined. CDR1 is MNHEY and CDR2 is SVGAGI in the germline V gene. The V end lost 0 bases, the J end lost 0 bases, and 7 bases lay between the germline ends. The length of the CDR3 is 15 residues. The DNA for the CDR3 is TGTGCCAGCAGTTACTCGGGCGTTAGCACAGATACGCAGTATTTT. Translation gives CASSYSGVSTDTQYF.

This clonotype has a handful of counts. The chain links TRBV7-6 to TRBJ2-5; D may be TRBD1 or TRBD2 (6 bases each). Germline CDR1 is SGHVS and CDR2 is FNYEAQ. V was clipped by 3 bases and J by 4 bases, with 21 bases between them. This CDR3 contains 17 residues. CDR3 DNA: TGTGCCAGCAGCTTCGATACAGCCTTAAAGGGGGGAGAGACCCAGTACTTC. Residues: CASSFDTALKGGETQYF.

This chain connects TRBV29-1 to TRBJ2-7, with 12 bases aligning to TRBD2. With 8 bases clipped from V and 3 bases from J, the junction kept 8 bases outside the gene matches. The CDR3 extends over 14 amino acids. CDR1 is SQVTM and CDR2 is ANQGSEA in the germline V gene. As DNA, the CDR3 is TGCAGCCTTACCGGACTAGCGGGAAGCTACGAGCAGTACTTC. Translating it yields CSLTGLAGSYEQYF.

This clonotype has only one observation. The gene calls are TRBV6-5 and TRBJ2-7; D may correspond to TRBD1 or TRBD2 (5 bases each). V shed 0 bases and J shed 6 bases, with 15 bases lying between them. The CDR3 extends over 15 amino acids. From germline, CDR1 is MNHEY and CDR2 SVGAGI. As DNA, the CDR3 is TGTGCCAGCAGTTACTCCGCGAGGGGCACGGGCGAGCAGTACTTC. Translation gives CASSYSARGTGEQYF.

The genes are TRBV5-1 and TRBJ2-6; D perhaps matches TRBD1 (5 bases). Germline V gene data show CDR1 as SGHRS and CDR2 as YFSETQ. This CDR3 is 16 amino acids long. Trimming stripped 0 bases from V and 0 bases from J, with 7 bases between. The CDR3 coding sequence is TGCGCCAGCAGCTTGGCAGGGCACTCTGGGGCCAACGTCCTGACTTTC. Protein product: CASSLAGHSGANVLTF.